This TCR beta chain derives from a study of OX40 agonist ivuxolimab in advanced cancers. Trimming cost V 1 base and J 7 bases, with 5 bases left between them. The CDR3 loop spans 11 amino acids. Germline V gene data show CDR1 as DFQATT and CDR2 as SNEGSKA (reference sequence). Some clones are missing from TCRdb's copy, which holds only in-frame ones; the method was immunoSEQ multiplex PCR. Counted here are 90,000 to 120,000 clones, around 93% occurring once; the ten biggest clones make up 1% to 1.5%. The chain uses TRBV20-1 and TRBJ1-5; possibly TRBD1 for D (5 bases). This TCR was sampled from an adult with an advanced solid tumor such as melanoma, head and neck, liver or kidney cancer. The starting material was CD4+ or CD8+ T cells sorted from blood, obtained in a trial of the OX40 agonist ivuxolimab. As DNA, the CDR3 is TGCAGTGCTAGAGGGGGGCAGCCCCAGCATTTT. Translated: CSARGGQPQHF.